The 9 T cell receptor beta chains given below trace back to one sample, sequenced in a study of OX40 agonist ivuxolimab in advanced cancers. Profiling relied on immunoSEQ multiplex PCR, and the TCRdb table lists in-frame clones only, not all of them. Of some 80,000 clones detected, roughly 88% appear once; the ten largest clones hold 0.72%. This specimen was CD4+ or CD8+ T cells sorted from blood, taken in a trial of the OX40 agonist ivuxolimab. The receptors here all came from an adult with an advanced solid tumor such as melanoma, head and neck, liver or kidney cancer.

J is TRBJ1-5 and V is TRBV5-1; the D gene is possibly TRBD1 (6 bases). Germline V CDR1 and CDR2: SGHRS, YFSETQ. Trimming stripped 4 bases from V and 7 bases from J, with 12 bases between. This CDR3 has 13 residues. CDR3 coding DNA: TGCGCCAGCAGCGAGACAGGTGGCCAGCCCCAGCATTTT. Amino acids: CASSETGGQPQHF.

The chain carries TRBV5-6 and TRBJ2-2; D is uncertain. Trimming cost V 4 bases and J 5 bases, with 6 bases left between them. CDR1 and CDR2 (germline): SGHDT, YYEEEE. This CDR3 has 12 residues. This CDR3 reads CASSIHTGELFF. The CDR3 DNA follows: TGTGCCAGCAGCATTCATACCGGGGAGCTGTTTTTT.

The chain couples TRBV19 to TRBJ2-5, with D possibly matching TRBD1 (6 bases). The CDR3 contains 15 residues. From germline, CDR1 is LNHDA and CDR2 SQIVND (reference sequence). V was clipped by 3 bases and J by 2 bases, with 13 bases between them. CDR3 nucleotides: TGTGCCAGTAGTATCGCCCTACAGGGTCAAGAGACCCAGTACTTC. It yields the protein CASSIALQGQETQYF.

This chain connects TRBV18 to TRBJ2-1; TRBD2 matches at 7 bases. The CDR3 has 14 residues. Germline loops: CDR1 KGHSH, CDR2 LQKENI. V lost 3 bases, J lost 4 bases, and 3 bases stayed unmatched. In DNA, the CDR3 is TGTGCCAGCTCACCGCAGCGGGGATACAATGAGCAGTTCTTC. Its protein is CASSPQRGYNEQFF.

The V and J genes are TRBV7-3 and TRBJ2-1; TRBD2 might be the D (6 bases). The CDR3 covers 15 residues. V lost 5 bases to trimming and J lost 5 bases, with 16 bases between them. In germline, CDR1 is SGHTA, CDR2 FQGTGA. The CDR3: CASSLGPSEHNEQFF. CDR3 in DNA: TGTGCCAGCAGCCTCGGTCCTAGCGAACACAATGAGCAGTTCTTC.

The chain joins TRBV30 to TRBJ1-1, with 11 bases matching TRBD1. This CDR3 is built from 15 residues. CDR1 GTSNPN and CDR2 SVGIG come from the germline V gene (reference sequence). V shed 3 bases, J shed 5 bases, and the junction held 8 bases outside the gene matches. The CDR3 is CAWSVPGTGGTEAFF. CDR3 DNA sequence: TGTGCCTGGAGCGTACCCGGGACAGGGGGGACTGAAGCTTTCTTT.

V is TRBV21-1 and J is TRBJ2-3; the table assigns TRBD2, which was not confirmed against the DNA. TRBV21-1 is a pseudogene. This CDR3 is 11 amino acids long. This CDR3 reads CASAGTDTQYF. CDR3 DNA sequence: TGTGCCAGCGCGGGCACAGATACGCAGTATTTT.

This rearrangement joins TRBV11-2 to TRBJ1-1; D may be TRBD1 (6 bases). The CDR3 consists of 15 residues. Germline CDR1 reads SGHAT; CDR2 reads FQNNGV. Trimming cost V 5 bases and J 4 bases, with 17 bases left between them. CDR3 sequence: CASSGARGLVTEAFF. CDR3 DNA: TGTGCCAGCAGCGGGGCGCGGGGGCTGGTCACTGAAGCTTTCTTT. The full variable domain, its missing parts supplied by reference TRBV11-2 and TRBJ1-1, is EAGVAQSPRYKIIEKRQSVAFWCNPISGHATLYWYQQILGQGPKLLIQFQNNGVVDDSQLPKDRFSAERLKGVDSTLKIQPAKLEDSAVYLCASSGARGLVTEAFFGQGTRLTVV.

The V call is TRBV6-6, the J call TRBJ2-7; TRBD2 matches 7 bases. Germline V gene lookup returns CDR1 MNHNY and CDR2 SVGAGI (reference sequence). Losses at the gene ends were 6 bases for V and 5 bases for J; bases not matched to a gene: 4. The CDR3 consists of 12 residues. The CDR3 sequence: CASRTTSNEQYF. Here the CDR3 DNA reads TGTGCCAGCAGGACGACTAGCAACGAGCAGTACTTC.